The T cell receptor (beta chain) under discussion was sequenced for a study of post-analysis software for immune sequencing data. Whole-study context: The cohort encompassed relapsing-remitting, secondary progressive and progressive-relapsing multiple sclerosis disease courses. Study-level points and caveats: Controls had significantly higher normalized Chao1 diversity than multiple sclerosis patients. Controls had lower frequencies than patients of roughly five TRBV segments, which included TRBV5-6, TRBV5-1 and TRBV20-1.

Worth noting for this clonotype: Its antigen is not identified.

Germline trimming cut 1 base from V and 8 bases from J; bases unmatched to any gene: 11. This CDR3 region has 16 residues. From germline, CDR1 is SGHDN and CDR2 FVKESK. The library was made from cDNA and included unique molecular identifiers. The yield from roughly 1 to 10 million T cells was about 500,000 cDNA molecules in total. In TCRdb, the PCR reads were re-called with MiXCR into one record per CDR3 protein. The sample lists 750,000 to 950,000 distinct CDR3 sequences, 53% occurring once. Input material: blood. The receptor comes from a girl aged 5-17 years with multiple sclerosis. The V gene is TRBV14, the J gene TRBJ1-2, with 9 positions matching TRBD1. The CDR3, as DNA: TGTGCCAGCAGCCAAGTTTTATCTAGGACAGGGGACGGCTACACCTTC. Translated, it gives CASSQVLSRTGDGYTF.